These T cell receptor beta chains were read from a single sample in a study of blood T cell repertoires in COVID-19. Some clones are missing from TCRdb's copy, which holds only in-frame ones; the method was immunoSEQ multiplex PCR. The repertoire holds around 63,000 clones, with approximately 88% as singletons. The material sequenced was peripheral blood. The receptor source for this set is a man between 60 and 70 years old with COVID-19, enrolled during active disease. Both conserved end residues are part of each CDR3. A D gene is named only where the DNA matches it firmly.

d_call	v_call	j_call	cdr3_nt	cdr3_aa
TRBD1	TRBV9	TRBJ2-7	TGTGCCAGCAGCGTAGGGACAGGGGTGGACGAGCAGTACTTC	CASSVGTGVDEQYF
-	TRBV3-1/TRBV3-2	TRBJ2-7	TGTGCCAGCAGTTCAGCCGGGGGGCCCTACGAGCAGTACTTC	CASSSAGGPYEQYF
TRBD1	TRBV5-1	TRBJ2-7	TGCGCCAGCAGCCCGACGGGACAGGCGATTAACGAGCAGTACTTC	CASSPTGQAINEQYF
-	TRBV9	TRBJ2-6	TGTGCCAGCAGCCCTTTTAGCTCTGGGGCCAACGTCCTGACTTTC	CASSPFSSGANVLTF
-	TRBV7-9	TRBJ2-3	TGTGCCAGCAGCTTGTACGTAGCCACAGATACGCAGTATTTT	CASSLYVATDTQYF
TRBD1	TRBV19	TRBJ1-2	TGTGCCAGTAGCTGGACAGGGTGGGATGGAAGCTATGGCTACACCTTC	CASSWTGWDGSYGYTF
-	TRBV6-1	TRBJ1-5	TGTGCCAGCAGTGAATCGGTCAGGGTAGGTAATCAGCCCCAGCATTTT	CASSESVRVGNQPQHF
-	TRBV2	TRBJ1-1	TGTGCCAGCAGGGGAGTCTTGAACACTGAAGCTTTCTTT	CASRGVLNTEAFF
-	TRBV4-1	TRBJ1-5	TGCGCCAGCAGCCATGGGGCCAACAATCAGCCCCAGCATTTT	CASSHGANNQPQHF
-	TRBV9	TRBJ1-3	TGTGCCAGCAGCCTAGAACAGGTAGCCATCTCTGGAAACACCATATATTTT	CASSLEQVAISGNTIYF
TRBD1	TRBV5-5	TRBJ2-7	TGTGCCAGCAGGCAGACAGGGGGGGAGCAGTACTTC	CASRQTGGEQYF
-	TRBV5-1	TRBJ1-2	TGCGCCAGCAGCTTGGAGTTTGACCCGACCAAAGCAGGGATTGGCTACACCTTC	CASSLEFDPTKAGIGYTF
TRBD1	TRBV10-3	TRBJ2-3	TGTGCCATCAGTGGGGCCCGACAGGGCTGGGATACGCAGTATTTT	CAISGARQGWDTQYF
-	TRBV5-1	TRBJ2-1	TGCGCCAGCAGCTTGTTTGGGGGCACCAATGAGCAGTTCTTC	CASSLFGGTNEQFF
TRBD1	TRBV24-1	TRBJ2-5	TGTGCCACCAGTCGGGACAGCCAAGAGACCCAGTACTTC	CATSRDSQETQYF
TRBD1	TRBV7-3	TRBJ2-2	TGTGCCAGCAGCTTAAGTAACAGGGGGCTGTTTTTT	CASSLSNRGLFF
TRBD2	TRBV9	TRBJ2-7	TGTGCCAGCAGCGTAGGTCCGAGCGGGGGGGCTAAAGACGAGCAGTACTTC	CASSVGPSGGAKDEQYF
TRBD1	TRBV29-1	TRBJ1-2	TGCAGCGTTGATGGGACAGGGGGAAGTTATGGCTACACCTTC	CSVDGTGGSYGYTF